This T cell receptor (beta chain) is from a study of control samples from healthy donors and cancer patients. This CDR3 comprises 12 residues. CDR1 is SQVTM and CDR2 is ANQGSEA in the germline V gene. V lost 3 bases to trimming and J lost 4 bases, with 7 bases between them. The assay was immunoSEQ multiplex PCR, and TCRdb's table has in-frame clones only and misses some. The profile shows some 80,000 clones, approximately 92% of them singletons. The rearrangement joins TRBV29-1 to TRBJ2-1, with D uncertain. This TCR derives from a woman aged 55-69 years in good health. Sequencing was performed on blood. The CDR3 reads CSVEDGYNEQFF. CDR3 in DNA: TGCAGCGTTGAGGACGGGTACAATGAGCAGTTCTTC.